This T cell receptor (beta chain) was documented in a study of OX40 agonist ivuxolimab in advanced cancers. Produced via immunoSEQ multiplex PCR; TCRdb's table is partial and in-frame only. This table has 60,000 to 95,000 clones, approximately 83% appearing once. CDR1 and CDR2 (germline): LGHNT, FRNRAP. V was clipped by 0 bases and J by 5 bases, with 17 bases between them. This CDR3 contains 18 residues. This clonotype was obtained from an adult with an advanced solid tumor such as melanoma, head and neck, liver or kidney cancer. The chain couples TRBV12-5 to TRBJ1-6; D may be TRBD1 (5 bases). The sequencing used CD4+ or CD8+ T cells sorted from blood, collected in a trial of the OX40 agonist ivuxolimab. CDR3 residues: CASGLVPTGVLNNSPLHF. CDR3 DNA: TGTGCTAGTGGTTTGGTACCGACGGGGGTTCTCAATAATTCACCCCTCCACTTT.